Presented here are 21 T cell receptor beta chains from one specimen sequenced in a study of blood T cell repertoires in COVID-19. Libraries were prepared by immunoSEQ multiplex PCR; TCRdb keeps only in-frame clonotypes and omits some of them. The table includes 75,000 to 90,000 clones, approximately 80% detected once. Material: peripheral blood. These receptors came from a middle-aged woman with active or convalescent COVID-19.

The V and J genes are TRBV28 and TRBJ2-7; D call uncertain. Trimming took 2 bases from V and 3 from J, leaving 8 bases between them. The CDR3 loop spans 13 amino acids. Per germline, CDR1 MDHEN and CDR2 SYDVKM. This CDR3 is CASSLPLIYEQYF. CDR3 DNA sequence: TGTGCCAGCAGTTTACCCCTTATCTACGAGCAGTACTTC.

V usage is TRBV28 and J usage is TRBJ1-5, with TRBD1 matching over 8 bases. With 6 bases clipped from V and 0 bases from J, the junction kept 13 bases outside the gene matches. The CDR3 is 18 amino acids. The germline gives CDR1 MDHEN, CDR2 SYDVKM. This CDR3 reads CASRLRTGLHYSNQPQHF. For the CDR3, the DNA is TGTGCCAGCAGACTGAGGACAGGGCTCCACTATAGCAATCAGCCCCAGCATTTT.

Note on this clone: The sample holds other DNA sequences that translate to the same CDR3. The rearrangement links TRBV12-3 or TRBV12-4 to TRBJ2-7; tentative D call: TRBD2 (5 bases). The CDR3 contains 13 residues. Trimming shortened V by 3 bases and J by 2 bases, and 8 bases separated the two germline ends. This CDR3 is CASSFGGPYEQYF. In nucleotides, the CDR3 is TGTGCCAGCAGTTTTGGCGGGCCCTACGAGCAGTACTTC.

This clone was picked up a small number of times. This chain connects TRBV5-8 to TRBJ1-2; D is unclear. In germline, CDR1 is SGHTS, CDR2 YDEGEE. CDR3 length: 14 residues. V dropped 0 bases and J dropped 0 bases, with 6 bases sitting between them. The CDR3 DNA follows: TGTGCCAGCAGCTTGGAAGGAGCTAACTATGGCTACACCTTC. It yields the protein CASSLEGANYGYTF. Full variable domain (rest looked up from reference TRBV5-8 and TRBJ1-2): EAGVTQSPTHLIKTRGQQATLRCSPISGHTSVYWYQQALGLGLQFLLWYDEGEERNRGNFPPRFSGRQFPNYSSELNVNALELEDSALYLCASSLEGANYGYTFGSGTRLTVV.

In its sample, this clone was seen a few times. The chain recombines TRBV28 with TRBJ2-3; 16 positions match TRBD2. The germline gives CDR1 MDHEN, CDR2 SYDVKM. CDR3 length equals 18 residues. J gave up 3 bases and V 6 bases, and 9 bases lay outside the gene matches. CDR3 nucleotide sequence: TGTGCCAGCAGCTCCGGGACTAGCGGGAGGGTTGGGACAGATACGCAGTATTTT. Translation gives CASSSGTSGRVGTDTQYF.

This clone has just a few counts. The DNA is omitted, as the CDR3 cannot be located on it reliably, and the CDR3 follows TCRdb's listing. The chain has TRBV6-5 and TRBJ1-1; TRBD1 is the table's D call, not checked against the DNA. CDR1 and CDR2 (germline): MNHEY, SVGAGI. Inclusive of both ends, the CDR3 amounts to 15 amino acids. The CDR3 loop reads CASSTSTGAATEAFF.

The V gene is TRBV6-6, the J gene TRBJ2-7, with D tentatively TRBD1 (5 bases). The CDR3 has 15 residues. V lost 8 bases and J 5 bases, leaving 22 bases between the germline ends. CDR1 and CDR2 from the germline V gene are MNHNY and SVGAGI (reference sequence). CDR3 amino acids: CASSYRVRVRDEQYF. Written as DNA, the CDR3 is TGTGCCAGCTCCTATCGGGTCAGGGTCCGGGACGAGCAGTACTTC.

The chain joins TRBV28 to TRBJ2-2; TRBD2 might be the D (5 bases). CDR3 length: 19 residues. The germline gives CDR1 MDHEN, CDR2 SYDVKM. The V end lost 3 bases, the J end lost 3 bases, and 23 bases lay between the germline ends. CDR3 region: CASSFLLSSATGDTGELFF. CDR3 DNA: TGTGCCAGCAGTTTCCTCTTATCTAGTGCAACCGGGGACACCGGGGAGCTGTTTTTT.

CDR3 sequence: CASSLGGTRAGELFF. CDR3 in DNA: TGTGCCAGCAGCTTAGGAGGGACTAGGGCCGGGGAGCTGTTTTTT. The V gene is TRBV11-3, the J gene TRBJ2-2, with 8 bases lining up with TRBD2. V was pared by 1 base and J by 6 bases, with 4 bases of the junction left unmatched. From germline, CDR1 is SGHNT and CDR2 YENEEA. The CDR3 length is 15 residues.

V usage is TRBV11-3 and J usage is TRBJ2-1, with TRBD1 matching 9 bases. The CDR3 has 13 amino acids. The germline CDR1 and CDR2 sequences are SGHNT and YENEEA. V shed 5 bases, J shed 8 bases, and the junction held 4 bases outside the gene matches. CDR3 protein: CASSLDRGDEQFF. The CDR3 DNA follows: TGTGCCAGCAGCCTGGACAGGGGAGATGAGCAGTTCTTC. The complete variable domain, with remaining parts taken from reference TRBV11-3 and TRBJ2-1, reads EAGVVQSPRYKIIEKKQPVAFWCNPISGHNTLYWYLQNLGQGPELLIRYENEEAVDDSQLPKDRFSAERLKGVDSTLKIQPAELGDSAVYLCASSLDRGDEQFFGPGTRLTVL.

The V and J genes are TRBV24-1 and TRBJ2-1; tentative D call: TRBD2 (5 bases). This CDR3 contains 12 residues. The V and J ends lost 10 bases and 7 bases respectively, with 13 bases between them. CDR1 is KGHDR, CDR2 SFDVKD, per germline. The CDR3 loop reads CATGGYWNEQFF. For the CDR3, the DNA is TGTGCCACAGGCGGGTATTGGAATGAGCAGTTCTTC.

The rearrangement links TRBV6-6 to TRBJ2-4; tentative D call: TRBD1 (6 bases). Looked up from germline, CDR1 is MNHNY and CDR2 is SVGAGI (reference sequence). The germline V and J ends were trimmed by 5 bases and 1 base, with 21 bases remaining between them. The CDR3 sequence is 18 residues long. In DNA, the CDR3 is TGTGCCAGCAGTCCCTACTTTACAGGGTTCCTCGCCAAAAACATTCAGTACTTC. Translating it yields CASSPYFTGFLAKNIQYF.

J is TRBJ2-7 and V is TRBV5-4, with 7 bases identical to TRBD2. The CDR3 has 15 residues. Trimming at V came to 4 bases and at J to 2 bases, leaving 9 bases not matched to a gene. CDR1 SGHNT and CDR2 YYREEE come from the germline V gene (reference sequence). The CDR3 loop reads CASSPTGTNTYEQYF. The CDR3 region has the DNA TGTGCCAGCAGCCCAACGGGGACTAATACCTACGAGCAGTACTTC.

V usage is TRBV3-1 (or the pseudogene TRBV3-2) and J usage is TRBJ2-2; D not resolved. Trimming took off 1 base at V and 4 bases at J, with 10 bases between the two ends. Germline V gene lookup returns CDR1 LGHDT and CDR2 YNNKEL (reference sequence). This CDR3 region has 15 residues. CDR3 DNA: TGTGCCAGCAGCCAAGGAAGAGGTTCCACCGGGGAGCTGTTTTTT. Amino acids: CASSQGRGSTGELFF.

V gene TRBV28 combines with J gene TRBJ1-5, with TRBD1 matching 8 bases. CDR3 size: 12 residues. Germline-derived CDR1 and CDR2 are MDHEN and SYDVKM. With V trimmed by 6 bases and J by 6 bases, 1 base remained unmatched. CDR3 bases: TGTGCCAGCAGACAGGGGGGTCAGCCCCAGCATTTT. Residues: CASRQGGQPQHF.

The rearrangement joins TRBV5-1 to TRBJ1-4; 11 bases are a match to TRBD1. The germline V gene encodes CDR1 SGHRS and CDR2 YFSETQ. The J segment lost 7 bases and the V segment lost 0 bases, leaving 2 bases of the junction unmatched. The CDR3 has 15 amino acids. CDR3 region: CASSLGTGGGEKLFF. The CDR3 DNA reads TGCGCCAGCAGCTTGGGGACAGGGGGCGGTGAAAAACTGTTTTTT.

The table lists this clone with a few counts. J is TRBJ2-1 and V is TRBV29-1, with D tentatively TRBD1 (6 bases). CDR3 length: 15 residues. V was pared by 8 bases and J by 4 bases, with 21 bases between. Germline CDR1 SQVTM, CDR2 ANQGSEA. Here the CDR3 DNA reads TGCAGCACTAAGCCAACAGGGTCCGTTTACAATGAGCAGTTCTTC. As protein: CSTKPTGSVYNEQFF.

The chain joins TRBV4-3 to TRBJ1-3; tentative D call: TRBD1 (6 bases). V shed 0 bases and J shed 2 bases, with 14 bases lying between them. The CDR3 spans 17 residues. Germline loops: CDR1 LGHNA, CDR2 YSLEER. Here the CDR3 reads CASSQDLNREPGNTIYF. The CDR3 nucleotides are TGCGCCAGCAGCCAAGATTTAAACAGGGAGCCTGGAAACACCATATATTTT.

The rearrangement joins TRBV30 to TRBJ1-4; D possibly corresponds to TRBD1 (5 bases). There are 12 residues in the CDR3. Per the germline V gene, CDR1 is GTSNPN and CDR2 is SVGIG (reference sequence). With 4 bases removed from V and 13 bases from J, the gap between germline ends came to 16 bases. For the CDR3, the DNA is TGTGCCTGGAATCTGGGCCTAAGGGGACTGTTTTTT. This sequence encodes CAWNLGLRGLFF.

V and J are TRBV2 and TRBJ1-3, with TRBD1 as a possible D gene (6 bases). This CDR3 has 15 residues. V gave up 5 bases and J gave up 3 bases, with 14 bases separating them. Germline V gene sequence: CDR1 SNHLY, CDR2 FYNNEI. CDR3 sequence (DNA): TGTGCCAGCAGTCGAGACATACAGGGTGGAAACACCATATATTTT. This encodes CASSRDIQGGNTIYF.

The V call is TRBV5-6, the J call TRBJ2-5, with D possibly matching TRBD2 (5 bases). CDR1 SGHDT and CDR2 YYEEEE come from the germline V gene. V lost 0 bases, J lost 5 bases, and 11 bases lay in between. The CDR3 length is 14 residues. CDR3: CASSLGASMETQYF. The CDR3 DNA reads TGTGCCAGCAGCTTGGGCGCTAGCATGGAGACCCAGTACTTC.